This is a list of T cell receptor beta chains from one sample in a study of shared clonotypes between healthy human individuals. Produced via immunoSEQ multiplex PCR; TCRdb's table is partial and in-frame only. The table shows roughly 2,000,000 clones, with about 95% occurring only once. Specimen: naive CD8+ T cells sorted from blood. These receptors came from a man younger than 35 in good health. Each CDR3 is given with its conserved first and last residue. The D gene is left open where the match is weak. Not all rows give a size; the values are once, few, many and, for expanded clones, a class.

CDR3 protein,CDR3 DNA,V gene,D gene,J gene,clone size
CASSFTGPPPSTDTQYF,TGCGCCAGCAGCTTTACAGGTCCTCCTCCTAGCACAGATACGCAGTATTTT,TRBV5-1,NA,TRBJ2-3,NA
CASSLSILTEAFF,TGTGCCAGCAGTTTATCAATCCTCACTGAAGCTTTCTTT,TRBV25-1,NA,TRBJ1-1,NA
CASSLTSAFTGELFF,TGTGCCAGCAGCTTGACTAGCGCCTTCACCGGGGAGCTGTTTTTT,TRBV7-6,TRBD2,TRBJ2-2,NA
CASSDRLSTDTQYF,TGTGCCAGTAGTGACCGCCTCTCCACAGATACGCAGTATTTT,TRBV19,NA,TRBJ2-3,NA
CASSLGGYSYEQYF,TGTGCCAGCAGTTTAGGGGGGTACTCCTACGAGCAGTACTTC,TRBV27,NA,TRBJ2-7,NA
CASSLRGEQPQHF,TGTGCCAGCAGCTTAAGGGGCGAACAGCCCCAGCATTTT,TRBV7-9,NA,TRBJ1-5,NA
CASSLDIYEQYF,TGTGCCAGCAGCCTTGACATCTACGAGCAGTACTTC,TRBV7-9,NA,TRBJ2-7,NA
CASSLPLGGYEQYF,TGTGCCAGCAGCTTACCGCTGGGGGGGTACGAGCAGTACTTC,TRBV7-9,TRBD2,TRBJ2-7,few
CASSLTGGDSPLHF,TGTGCCAGCAGCTTAACAGGGGGAGATTCACCCCTCCACTTT,TRBV13,TRBD1,TRBJ1-6,NA
CASSTDSFNTEAFF,TGCGCCAGCAGCACGGACAGCTTCAACACTGAAGCTTTCTTT,TRBV5-1,NA,TRBJ1-1,NA
CASSQDGGEASGYTF,TGCGCCAGCAGCCAAGATGGGGGGGAGGCAAGCGGCTACACCTTC,TRBV4-1,NA,TRBJ1-2,NA
CASSLIGASGSSYNEQFF,TGTGCCAGCAGCTTAATTGGGGCTAGCGGGAGCTCCTACAATGAGCAGTTCTTC,TRBV7-3,TRBD2,TRBJ2-1,NA
CASSLGGTGDYEQYF,TGCGCCAGCAGCTTGGGAGGGACAGGGGACTACGAGCAGTACTTC,TRBV5-1,TRBD1,TRBJ2-7,NA
CASSIQNTGELFF,TGTGCCAGTAGTATCCAGAACACCGGGGAGCTGTTTTTT,TRBV19,NA,TRBJ2-2,NA
CASSLAGSETQYF,TGTGCCAGCAGCTTGGCAGGGTCGGAGACCCAGTACTTC,TRBV5-6,NA,TRBJ2-5,NA
CASSIRTSAHNEQFF,TGTGCCAGCAGTATACGGACTAGCGCCCACAATGAGCAGTTCTTC,TRBV27,TRBD2,TRBJ2-1,NA
CASSNEPDTQYF,TGTGCCAGCAGCAACGAACCTGATACGCAGTATTTT,TRBV28,NA,TRBJ2-3,NA
CASSSSVTSSYEQYF,TGTGCCAGCAGTTCCTCGGTCACTAGCTCCTACGAGCAGTACTTC,TRBV6-5,NA,TRBJ2-7,NA
CASSVPSGNSYNEQFF,TGTGCCAGCAGCGTCCCTAGCGGGAACTCATACAATGAGCAGTTCTTC,TRBV7-9,TRBD2,TRBJ2-1,NA
CASSLSGPHYNEQFF,TGCGCCAGCAGCTTGTCTGGACCTCATTACAATGAGCAGTTCTTC,TRBV5-1,NA,TRBJ2-1,NA
CASSQIQGGYGYTF,TGCGCCAGCAGCCAGATACAGGGTGGCTATGGCTACACCTTC,TRBV4-1,NA,TRBJ1-2,NA
CASSSRDSEAFF,TGTGCCAGCAGCTCTAGGGACAGTGAAGCTTTCTTT,TRBV27,TRBD1,TRBJ1-1,NA
CASSYDRETEAFF,TGTGCCAGTAGCTATGACAGGGAGACTGAAGCTTTCTTT,TRBV19,TRBD1,TRBJ1-1,NA
CASSEGFSGNQPQHF,TGTGCCAGCAGTGAGGGATTCTCTGGCAATCAGCCCCAGCATTTT,TRBV6-1,NA,TRBJ1-5,NA
CASSSLGGGLPYEQYF,TGTGCCAGCAGCTCCCTGGGCGGGGGGTTACCCTACGAGCAGTACTTC,TRBV7-6,TRBD2,TRBJ2-7,once
CASASAGAYNEQFF,TGTGCCAGCGCCTCAGCGGGGGCGTACAATGAGCAGTTCTTC,TRBV7-3,TRBD2,TRBJ2-1,NA
CSVDGEETQYF,TGCAGCGTTGACGGGGAAGAGACCCAGTACTTC,TRBV29-1,NA,TRBJ2-5,NA
CASSLEQTGGTEQYF,TGTGCCAGCAGCTTGGAACAGACAGGTGGCACCGAGCAGTACTTC,TRBV5-4,NA,TRBJ2-7,NA
CASSEGPGGLGQPQHF,TGTGCCAGCAGTGAAGGCCCCGGGGGCCTCGGTCAGCCCCAGCATTTT,TRBV6-1,NA,TRBJ1-5,NA
CASSHGTAEQYF,TGTGCCAGCAGCCACGGGACAGCCGAGCAGTACTTC,TRBV7-9,TRBD1,TRBJ2-7,NA
CASSIEGPSGSPGYNEQFF,TGTGCCAGTAGTATAGAAGGGCCTAGCGGGAGCCCGGGATACAATGAGCAGTTCTTC,TRBV19,TRBD2,TRBJ2-1,NA
CAIQAGAPYEQYF,TGTGCCATCCAAGCAGGGGCGCCCTACGAGCAGTACTTC,TRBV10-3,NA,TRBJ2-7,NA
CSVEPDRGGNIQYF,TGCAGCGTTGAGCCTGACAGGGGGGGGAACATTCAGTACTTC,TRBV29-1,TRBD1,TRBJ2-4,NA
CAWSDPTGAESNPSNYGYTF,TGTGCCTGGAGTGACCCGACAGGGGCGGAATCCAATCCCTCTAACTATGGCTACACCTTC,TRBV30,TRBD1,TRBJ1-2,NA
CASADTANTGELFF,TGCGCCAGCGCGGACACCGCGAACACCGGGGAGCTGTTTTTT,TRBV4-1,NA,TRBJ2-2,NA